This T cell receptor beta chain was recovered during a study of blood T cell repertoires in COVID-19. Study background: Italy, Spain and the United States were the sources of the convalescent and acute COVID-19 samples. Sample material is recorded as cDNA or gDNA derived from T cells, B-cell-depleted T cells, or PBMCs.

In the study's own analysis: Estimated nucleated cell counts came from reference gene primer amplification. This table comes from immunoSEQ multiplex PCR, and its TCRdb copy is limited to in-frame clones, with some not included. The V and J calls and clone size are taken from that table; D and trimming were inferred from the DNA. The repertoire holds 45,000 to 55,000 clones, with over 65% as singletons. The source of this sequence is a human donor in a cohort sampled during active COVID-19. What was sequenced was peripheral blood.

The DNA of the CDR3 is TGTGCCAGCAGCTCTTACAGGGACTATGGCTACACCTTC. Its translation: CASSSYRDYGYTF. V gene TRBV7-2 combines with J gene TRBJ1-2, with D perhaps matching TRBD1 (6 bases). The CDR3 length is 13 residues. CDR1 SGHTA and CDR2 FQGNSA come from the germline V gene. Deletions cut 4 bases from V and 3 bases from J, with 9 bases between. The variable domain in full, completed from reference TRBV7-2 and TRBJ1-2, reads GAGVSQSPSNKVTEKGKDVELRCDPISGHTALYWYRQSLGQGLEFLIYFQGNSAPDKSGLPSDRFSAERTGGSVSTLTIQRTQQEDSAVYLCASSSYRDYGYTFGSGTRLTVV.